This passage covers 18 T cell receptor beta chains from one sample sequenced in a study of T cells in localized non-small cell lung cancer (dated by TCRdb to 2020 to 2022). The library was made by the immunoSEQ multiplex PCR assay. TCRdb mirrors the immuneACCESS table, restricted to in-frame sequences. Some clones are absent from its copies; in checked studies, under half trace to an unresolved V gene, and the reason for the others is unknown. Present in this sample are fewer than 45,000 clones, approximately 83% of which were seen just once. The top ten constitute approximately 6.6% of the sample. The source was peripheral blood, collected before any cancer treatment. These receptor sequences come from a man between 40 and 69 years old with stage I lung adenocarcinoma.

Only one count was recorded for this clone. V is TRBV6-5 and J is TRBJ2-5; D call uncertain. V lost 6 bases, J lost 7 bases, and 12 bases lay in between. Looked up from germline, CDR1 is MNHEY and CDR2 is SVGAGI. The CDR3 loop spans 12 amino acids. The CDR3 protein is CASSNLRGTQYF. The CDR3 DNA is TGTGCCAGCAGCAACCTTCGAGGGACCCAGTACTTC.

The chain has TRBV4-2 and TRBJ2-5, with D tentatively TRBD1 (5 bases). The J call may be faulty, since TRBJ2-7 better matches the DNA end. There are 14 residues in the CDR3. Germline V gene sequence: CDR1 LGHNA, CDR2 YNFKEQ. CDR3 in amino acids: CASSQAPGRYEQYF. In DNA, the CDR3 is TGTGCCAGCAGCCAAGCCCCAGGGCGATACGAGCAGTACTTC.

This clone came up once. The CDR3: CATSSAWEGTGNFPQHF. In DNA form, the CDR3 reads TGTGCCACCAGCAGTGCTTGGGAAGGGACAGGGAATTTCCCCCAGCATTTT. The chain couples TRBV15 to TRBJ1-5; 9 nucleotides align to TRBD1. Germline lookup yields CDR1 LNHNV and CDR2 YYDKDF (reference sequence). The trim removed 3 bases at V and 10 bases at J, leaving 16 bases unmatched. The CDR3 loop spans 17 amino acids.

The J gene is TRBJ2-5, the V gene TRBV9, with TRBD1 matching 11 bases. Trimming at V came to 4 bases and at J to 3 bases, leaving 5 bases not matched to a gene. The CDR3 spans 15 residues. The germline CDR1 and CDR2 sequences are SGDLS and YYNGEE. CDR3 DNA sequence: TGTGCCAGCAGCCAAGGGACAGGGGGAAAAGAGACCCAGTACTTC. It yields the protein CASSQGTGGKETQYF.

This clone occurred once. This rearrangement joins TRBV7-9 to TRBJ2-7; no definite D call. CDR1 and CDR2 from the germline V gene are SEHNR and FQNEAQ (reference sequence). The CDR3 runs 13 residues. V lost 5 bases and J lost 3, with 11 bases in between. CDR3 region: CASSTDGIYEQYF. Written as DNA, the CDR3 is TGTGCCAGCAGCACGGACGGTATCTACGAGCAGTACTTC.

This sequence joins TRBV6-1 and TRBJ2-5; the match to TRBD1 covers 8 bases. V trimming: 4 bases; J trimming: 5 bases; junction bases outside the gene matches: 18. CDR3 length equals 18 residues. Germline CDR1 MNHNS, CDR2 SASEGT. As DNA, the CDR3 is TGTGCCAGCAGTGCAGGACAGGGTCCCATTCTTGAGACCGAGACCCAGTACTTC. It specifies CASSAGQGPILETETQYF.

V usage is TRBV5-4 and J usage is TRBJ1-2; D is unclear. V gave up 4 bases and J gave up 4 bases, with 17 bases separating them. The CDR3 has 15 residues. Germline V gives CDR1 SGHNT, CDR2 YYREEE (reference sequence). CDR3: CASSPGEKVVYGYTF. CDR3 in DNA: TGTGCCAGCAGCCCCGGGGAAAAGGTCGTCTATGGCTACACCTTC.

The chain joins TRBV7-9 to TRBJ1-2, with D tentatively TRBD1 (6 bases). The V gene's germline CDR1 is SEHNR and CDR2 FQNEAQ (reference sequence). The CDR3 sequence is 13 residues long. Trimming took off 7 bases at V and 5 bases at J, with 14 bases between the two ends. CDR3 sequence (DNA): TGTGCCAGCAACACCTACAGGGAGTATGGCTACACCTTC. Its protein product is CASNTYREYGYTF.

The J gene is TRBJ1-5, the V gene TRBV5-5, with D tentatively TRBD1 (6 bases). Germline assignment: CDR1 SGHKS and CDR2 YYEKEE (reference sequence). The V and J ends lost 0 bases and 10 bases respectively, with 20 bases between them. The CDR3 length is 16 residues. CDR3 DNA sequence: TGTGCCAGCAGCTTGGAAGGCAGGGCGAGGGGGTTTCCCCAGCATTTT. Translating it yields CASSLEGRARGFPQHF.

The chain recombines TRBV7-9 with TRBJ2-2; 7 nucleotides match TRBD1. The trim removed 4 bases at V and 7 bases at J, leaving 3 bases unmatched. The CDR3 covers 13 residues. Germline V gene sequence: CDR1 SEHNR, CDR2 FQNEAQ (reference sequence). The CDR3, as DNA: TGTGCCAGCAGCTGGACAGGTGACGGGGAGCTGTTTTTT. Translated: CASSWTGDGELFF.

This clone came up once. The chain uses TRBV7-6 and TRBJ2-2; a possible D gene is TRBD2 (5 bases). Deletions cut 4 bases from V and 3 bases from J, with 12 bases between. The germline gives CDR1 SGHVS, CDR2 FNYEAQ. CDR3 length: 15 residues. The CDR3 nucleotides read TGTGCCAGCAGCTCCCCAAGCGGTTACACCGGGGAGCTGTTTTTT. Residues: CASSSPSGYTGELFF.

Only one count was recorded for this clone. The J gene is TRBJ2-1, the V gene TRBV5-8; TRBD2 matches 9 bases. Germline V gene lookup returns CDR1 SGHTS and CDR2 YDEGEE. The CDR3 length is 15 residues. V was clipped by 3 bases and J by 10 bases; unmatched bases: 11. The CDR3 bases are TGTGCCAGCAGCTCCCGGACTAGCGCCAGTCCCGAGCAGTTCTTC. Its protein product is CASSSRTSASPEQFF.

V is TRBV15 and J is TRBJ2-7, with 10 bases identical to TRBD2. J gave up 6 bases and V 0 bases, and 11 bases lay outside the gene matches. Germline lookup yields CDR1 LNHNV and CDR2 YYDKDF (reference sequence). This CDR3 spans 17 amino acids. This chain's CDR3 is CATSRDISGLAGAEQYF. The CDR3 nucleotides read TGTGCCACCAGCAGAGATATTTCGGGGCTAGCGGGAGCCGAGCAGTACTTC.

The gene calls are TRBV5-1 and TRBJ1-3; D remains ambiguous. V lost 0 bases and J 1 base, leaving 8 bases between the germline ends. Germline V lookup: CDR1 SGHRS, CDR2 YFSETQ. The CDR3 covers 15 residues. The CDR3 sequence: CASSLADGSGNTIYF. CDR3 DNA sequence: TGCGCCAGCAGCTTGGCCGACGGTTCTGGAAACACCATATATTTT. Drawing the rest from reference TRBV5-1 and TRBJ1-3, the complete variable domain is KAGVTQTPRYLIKTRGQQVTLSCSPISGHRSVSWYQQTPGQGLQFLFEYFSETQRNKGNFPGRFSGRQFSNSRSEMNVSTLELGDSALYLCASSLADGSGNTIYFGEGSWLTVV.

The J gene is TRBJ2-7, the V gene TRBV6-1; maybe TRBD2 (5 bases). V lost 2 bases, J lost 1 base, and 15 bases lay in between. Germline values: CDR1 MNHNS, CDR2 SASEGT. The CDR3 has 16 residues. This CDR3 reads CASSERGDYQSYEQYF. Written as DNA, the CDR3 is TGTGCCAGCAGTGAAAGAGGAGACTACCAATCCTACGAGCAGTACTTC.

The rearrangement links TRBV10-3 to TRBJ2-1; the D gene is possibly TRBD2 (5 bases). This CDR3 is built from 14 residues. Trimming removed 2 bases from V and 7 bases from J, with 12 bases in between. CDR1 and CDR2 (germline): ENHRY, SYGVKD. The CDR3 is CAISEVLAWNEQFF. The DNA for the CDR3 is TGTGCCATCAGTGAGGTTTTAGCGTGGAATGAGCAGTTCTTC.

The V call is TRBV6-6, the J call TRBJ2-1; the D is unclear. The V and J ends lost 6 bases and 4 bases respectively, with 13 bases between them. The CDR3 runs to 14 residues. Germline V gene sequence: CDR1 MNHNY, CDR2 SVGAGI (reference sequence). CDR3 nucleotides: TGTGCCAGCAGGCCATCACTTGAATACAATGAGCAGTTCTTC. It translates to CASRPSLEYNEQFF.

The CDR3 here is CSVRQGPNYGYTF. The DNA of the CDR3 is TGCAGCGTTAGACAGGGGCCGAACTATGGCTACACCTTC. The V gene is TRBV29-1, the J gene TRBJ1-2; 8 bases align to TRBD1. The CDR3 totals 13 residues. Germline lookup yields CDR1 SQVTM and CDR2 ANQGSEA. Trimming took 5 bases from V and 2 from J; bases not matched to a gene: 4.